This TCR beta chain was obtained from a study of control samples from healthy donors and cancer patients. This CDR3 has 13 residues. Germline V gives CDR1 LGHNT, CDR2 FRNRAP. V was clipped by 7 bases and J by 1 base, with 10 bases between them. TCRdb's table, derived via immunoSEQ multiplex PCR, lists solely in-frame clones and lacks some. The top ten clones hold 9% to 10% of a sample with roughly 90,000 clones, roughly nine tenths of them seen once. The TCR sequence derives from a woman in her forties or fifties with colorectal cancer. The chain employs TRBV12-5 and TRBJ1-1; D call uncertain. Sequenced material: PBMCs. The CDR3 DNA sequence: TGTGCTAGTGTCGAGGGTTCGAACACTGAAGCTTTCTTT. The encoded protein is CASVEGSNTEAFF.